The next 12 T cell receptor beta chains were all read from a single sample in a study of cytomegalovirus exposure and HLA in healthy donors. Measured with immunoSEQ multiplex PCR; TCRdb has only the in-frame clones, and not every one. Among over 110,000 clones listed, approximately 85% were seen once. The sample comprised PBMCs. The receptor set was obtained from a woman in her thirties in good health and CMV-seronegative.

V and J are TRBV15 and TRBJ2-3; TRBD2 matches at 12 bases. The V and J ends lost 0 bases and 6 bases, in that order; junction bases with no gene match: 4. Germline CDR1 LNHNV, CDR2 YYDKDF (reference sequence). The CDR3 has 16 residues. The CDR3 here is CATSRDASGGVDTQYF. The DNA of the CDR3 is TGTGCCACCAGCAGAGATGCTAGCGGGGGGGTGGATACGCAGTATTTT.

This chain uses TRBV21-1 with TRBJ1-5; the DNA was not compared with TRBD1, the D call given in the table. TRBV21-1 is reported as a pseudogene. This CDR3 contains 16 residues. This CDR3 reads CASSIIQKYSNQPQHF. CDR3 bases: TGTGCCAGCAGCATCATACAGAAGTATAGCAATCAGCCCCAGCATTTT.

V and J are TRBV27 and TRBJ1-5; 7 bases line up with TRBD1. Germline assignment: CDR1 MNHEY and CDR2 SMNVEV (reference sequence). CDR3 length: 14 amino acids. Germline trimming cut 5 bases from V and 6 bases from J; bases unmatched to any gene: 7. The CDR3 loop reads CASSPQGVGQPQHF. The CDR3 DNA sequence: TGTGCCAGCAGTCCCCAGGGGGTGGGTCAGCCCCAGCATTTT.

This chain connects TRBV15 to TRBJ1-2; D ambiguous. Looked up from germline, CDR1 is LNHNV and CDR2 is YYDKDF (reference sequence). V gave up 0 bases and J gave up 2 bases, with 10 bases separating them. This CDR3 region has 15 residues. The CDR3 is CATSRDRSRNYGYTF. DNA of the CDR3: TGTGCCACCAGCAGAGATCGATCGAGAAACTATGGCTACACCTTC.

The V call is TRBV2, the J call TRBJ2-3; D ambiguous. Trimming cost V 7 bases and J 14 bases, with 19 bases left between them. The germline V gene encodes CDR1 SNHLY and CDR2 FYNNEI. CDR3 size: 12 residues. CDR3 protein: CASTYEGRLSYF. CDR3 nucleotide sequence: TGTGCCAGCACCTACGAAGGCAGGTTATCGTATTTT.

The CDR3: CASSNGGQGGSPLHF. The CDR3 region has the DNA TGTGCCAGCAGCAACGGAGGCCAGGGAGGGTCACCCCTCCACTTT. The chain couples TRBV5-5 to TRBJ1-6, with a possible D match to TRBD1 (5 bases). Trimming stripped 4 bases from V and 10 bases from J, with 18 bases between. There are 15 residues in the CDR3. Germline values: CDR1 SGHKS, CDR2 YYEKEE (reference sequence).

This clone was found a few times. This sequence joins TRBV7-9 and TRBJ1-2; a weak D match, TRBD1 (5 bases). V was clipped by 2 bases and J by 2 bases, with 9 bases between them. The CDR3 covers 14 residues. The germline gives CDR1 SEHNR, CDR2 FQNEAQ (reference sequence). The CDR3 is CASSLISGNYGYTF. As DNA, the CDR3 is TGTGCCAGCAGCTTAATTTCAGGGAACTATGGCTACACCTTC.

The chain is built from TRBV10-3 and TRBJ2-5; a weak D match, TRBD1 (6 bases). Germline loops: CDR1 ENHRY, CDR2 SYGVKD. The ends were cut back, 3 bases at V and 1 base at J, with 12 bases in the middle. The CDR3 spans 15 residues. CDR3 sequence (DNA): TGTGCCATCAGTGATTGGTCAGGGGTCCAAGAGACCCAGTACTTC. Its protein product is CAISDWSGVQETQYF.

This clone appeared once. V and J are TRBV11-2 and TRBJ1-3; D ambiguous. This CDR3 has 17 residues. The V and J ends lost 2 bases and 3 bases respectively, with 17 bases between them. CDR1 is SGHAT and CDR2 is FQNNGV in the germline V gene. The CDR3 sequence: CASSLFPPRSLGNTIYF. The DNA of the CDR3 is TGTGCCAGCAGCTTATTCCCCCCCCGGAGCCTTGGAAACACCATATATTTT.

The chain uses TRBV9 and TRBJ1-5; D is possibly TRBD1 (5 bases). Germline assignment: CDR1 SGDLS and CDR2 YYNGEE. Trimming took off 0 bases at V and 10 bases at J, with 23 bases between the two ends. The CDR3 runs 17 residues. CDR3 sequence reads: CASSVGVGAADTTPQHF. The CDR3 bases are TGTGCCAGCAGCGTAGGAGTAGGTGCGGCGGACACCACCCCCCAGCATTTT.

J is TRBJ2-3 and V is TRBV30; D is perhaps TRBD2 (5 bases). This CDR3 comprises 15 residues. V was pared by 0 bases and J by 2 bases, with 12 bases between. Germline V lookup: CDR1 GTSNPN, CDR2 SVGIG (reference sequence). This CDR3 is CAWSVVDRDTDTQYF. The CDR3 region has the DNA TGTGCCTGGAGTGTAGTGGACCGGGACACAGATACGCAGTATTTT.

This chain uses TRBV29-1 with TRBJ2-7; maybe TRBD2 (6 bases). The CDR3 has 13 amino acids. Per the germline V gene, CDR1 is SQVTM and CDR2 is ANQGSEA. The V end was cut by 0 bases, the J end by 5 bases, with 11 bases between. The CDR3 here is CSVEERGVDEQYF. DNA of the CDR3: TGCAGCGTTGAAGAGCGGGGTGTCGACGAGCAGTACTTC.